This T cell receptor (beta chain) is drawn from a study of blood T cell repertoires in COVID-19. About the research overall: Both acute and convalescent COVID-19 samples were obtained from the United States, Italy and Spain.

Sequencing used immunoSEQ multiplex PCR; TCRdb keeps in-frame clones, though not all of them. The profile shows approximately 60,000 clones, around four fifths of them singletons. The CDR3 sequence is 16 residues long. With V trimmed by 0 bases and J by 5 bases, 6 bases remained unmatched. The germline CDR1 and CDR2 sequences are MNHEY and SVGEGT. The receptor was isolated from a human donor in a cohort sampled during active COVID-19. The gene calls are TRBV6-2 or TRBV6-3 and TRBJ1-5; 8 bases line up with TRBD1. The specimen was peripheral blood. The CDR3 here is CASSYSWTGRDQPQHF. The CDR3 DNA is TGTGCCAGCAGTTACTCGTGGACAGGGAGGGATCAGCCCCAGCATTTT.